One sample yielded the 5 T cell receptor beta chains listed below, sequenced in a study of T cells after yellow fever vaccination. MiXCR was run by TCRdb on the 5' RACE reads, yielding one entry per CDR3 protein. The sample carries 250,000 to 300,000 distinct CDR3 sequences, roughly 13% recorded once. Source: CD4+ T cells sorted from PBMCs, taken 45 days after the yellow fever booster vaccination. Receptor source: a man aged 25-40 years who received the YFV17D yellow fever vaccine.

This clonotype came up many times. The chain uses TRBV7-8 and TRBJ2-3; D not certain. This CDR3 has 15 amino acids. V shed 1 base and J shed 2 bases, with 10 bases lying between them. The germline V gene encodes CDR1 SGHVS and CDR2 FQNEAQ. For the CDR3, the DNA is TGTGCCAGCAGCTTAGATCAGATTTACACAGATACGCAGTATTTT. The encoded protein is CASSLDQIYTDTQYF.

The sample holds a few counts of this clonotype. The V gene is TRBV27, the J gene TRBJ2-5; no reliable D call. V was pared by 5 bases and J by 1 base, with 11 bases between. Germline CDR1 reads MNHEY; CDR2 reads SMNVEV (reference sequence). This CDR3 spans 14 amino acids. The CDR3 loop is CASSALGGQETQYF. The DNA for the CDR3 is TGTGCCAGCAGTGCCCTGGGCGGCCAAGAGACCCAGTACTTC.

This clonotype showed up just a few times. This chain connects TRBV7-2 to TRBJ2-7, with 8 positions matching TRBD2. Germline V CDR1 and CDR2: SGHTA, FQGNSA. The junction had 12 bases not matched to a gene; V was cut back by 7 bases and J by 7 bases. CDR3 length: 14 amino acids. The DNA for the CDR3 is TGTGCCAGCACCCAGGTAGCGGGGTTGGGGGAGCAGTACTTC. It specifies CASTQVAGLGEQYF.

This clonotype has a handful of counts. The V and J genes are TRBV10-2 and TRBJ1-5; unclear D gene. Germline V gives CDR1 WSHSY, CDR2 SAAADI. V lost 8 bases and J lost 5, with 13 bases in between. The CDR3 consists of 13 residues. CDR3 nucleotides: TGCGCCAGCGCCCCGCAGGCGGATCAGCCCCAGCATTTT. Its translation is CASAPQADQPQHF.

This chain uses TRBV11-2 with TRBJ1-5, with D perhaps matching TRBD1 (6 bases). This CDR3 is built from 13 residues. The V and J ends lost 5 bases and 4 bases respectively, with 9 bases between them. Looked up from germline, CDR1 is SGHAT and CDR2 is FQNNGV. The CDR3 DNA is TGTGCCAGCAGCATACAGGGAAATCAGCCCCAGCATTTT. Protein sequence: CASSIQGNQPQHF.